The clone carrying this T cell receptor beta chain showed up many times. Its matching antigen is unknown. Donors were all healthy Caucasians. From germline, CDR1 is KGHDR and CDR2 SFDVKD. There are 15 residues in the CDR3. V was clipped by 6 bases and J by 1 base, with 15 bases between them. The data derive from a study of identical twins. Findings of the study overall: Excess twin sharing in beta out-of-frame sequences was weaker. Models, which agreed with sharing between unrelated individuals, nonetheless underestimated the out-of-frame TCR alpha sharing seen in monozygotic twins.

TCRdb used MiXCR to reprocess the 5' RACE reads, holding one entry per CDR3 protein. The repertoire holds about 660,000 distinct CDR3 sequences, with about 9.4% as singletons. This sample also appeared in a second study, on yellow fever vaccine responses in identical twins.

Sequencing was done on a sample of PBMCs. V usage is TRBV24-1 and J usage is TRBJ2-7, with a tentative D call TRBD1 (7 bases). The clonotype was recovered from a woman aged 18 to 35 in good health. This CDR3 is CATSPAGGRSYEQYF. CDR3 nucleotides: TGTGCCACCAGTCCTGCAGGGGGGAGATCCTACGAGCAGTACTTC.